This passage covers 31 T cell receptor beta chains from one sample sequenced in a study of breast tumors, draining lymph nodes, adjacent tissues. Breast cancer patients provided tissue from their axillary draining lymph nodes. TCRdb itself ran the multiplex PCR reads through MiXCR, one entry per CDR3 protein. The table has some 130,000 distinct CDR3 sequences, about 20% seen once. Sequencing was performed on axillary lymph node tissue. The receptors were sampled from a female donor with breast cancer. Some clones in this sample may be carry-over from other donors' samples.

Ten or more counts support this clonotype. The CDR3: CASNEVGTDTQYF. For the CDR3, the DNA is TGCGCCAGCAACGAGGTCGGCACAGATACGCAGTATTTT. The V and J genes are TRBV5-1 and TRBJ2-3; D is unclear. The CDR3 has 13 amino acids. Germline values: CDR1 SGHRS, CDR2 YFSETQ. The germline V and J ends were trimmed by 6 bases and 1 base, with 9 bases remaining between them.

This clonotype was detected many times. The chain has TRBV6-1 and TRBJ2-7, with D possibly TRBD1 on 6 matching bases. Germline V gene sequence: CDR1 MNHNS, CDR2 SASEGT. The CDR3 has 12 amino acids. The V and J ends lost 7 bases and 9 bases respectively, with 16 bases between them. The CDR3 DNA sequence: TGTGCCAGCACCCACTTGGGGGCCGTGCAGTACTTC. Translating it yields CASTHLGAVQYF.

As DNA, the CDR3 is TGTGCCAGCTCACCAAGTTCCGGGATTAACTATGGCTACACCTTC. Translated, it gives CASSPSSGINYGYTF. The genes are TRBV18 and TRBJ1-2; D gene ambiguous. CDR3 length: 15 amino acids. The V end was cut by 2 bases, the J end by 1 base, with 11 bases between. Looked up from germline, CDR1 is KGHSH and CDR2 is LQKENI.

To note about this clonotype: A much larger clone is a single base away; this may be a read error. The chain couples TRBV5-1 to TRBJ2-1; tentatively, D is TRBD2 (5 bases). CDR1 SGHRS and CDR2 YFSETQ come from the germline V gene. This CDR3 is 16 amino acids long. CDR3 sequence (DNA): TGCGCCAGCAGCTTTAATCAGCGGTCCTCCTACAGTGAGCAGTTCTTC. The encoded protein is CASSFNQRSSYSEQFF.

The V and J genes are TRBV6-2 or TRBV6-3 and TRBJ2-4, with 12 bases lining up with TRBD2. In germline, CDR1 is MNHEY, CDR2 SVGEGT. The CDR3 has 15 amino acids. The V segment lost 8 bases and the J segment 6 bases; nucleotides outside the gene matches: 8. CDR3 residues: CASRLAGASRNIQYF. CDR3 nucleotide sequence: TGTGCCAGCCGACTAGCGGGGGCGTCACGAAACATTCAGTACTTC.

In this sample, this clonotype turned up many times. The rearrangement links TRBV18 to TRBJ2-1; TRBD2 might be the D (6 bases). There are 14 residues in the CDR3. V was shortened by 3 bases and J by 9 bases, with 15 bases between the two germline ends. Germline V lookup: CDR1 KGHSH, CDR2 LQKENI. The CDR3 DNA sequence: TGTGCCAGCTCACCGGAGCGGGCCCGGAGTGAGCAGTTCTTC. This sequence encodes CASSPERARSEQFF.

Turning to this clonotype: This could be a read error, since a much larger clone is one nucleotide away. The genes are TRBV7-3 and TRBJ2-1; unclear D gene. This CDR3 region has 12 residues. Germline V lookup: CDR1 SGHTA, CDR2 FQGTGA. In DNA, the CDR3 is TGTGCCAGCAGCTTAAACGGTAATGAGCAGCTCTTC. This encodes CASSLNGNEQLF.

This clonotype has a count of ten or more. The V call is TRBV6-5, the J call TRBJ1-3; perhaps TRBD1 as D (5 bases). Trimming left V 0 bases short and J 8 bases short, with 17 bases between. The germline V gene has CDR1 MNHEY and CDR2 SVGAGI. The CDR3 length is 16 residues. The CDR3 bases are TGTGCCAGCAGTTACTCGTTCGGGGGAGCTACGGACACCATATATTTT. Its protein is CASSYSFGGATDTIYF.

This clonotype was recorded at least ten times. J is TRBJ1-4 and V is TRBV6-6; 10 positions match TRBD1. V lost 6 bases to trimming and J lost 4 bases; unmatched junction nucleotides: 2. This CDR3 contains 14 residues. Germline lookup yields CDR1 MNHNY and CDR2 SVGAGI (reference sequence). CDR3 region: CASRDRGDNEKLFF. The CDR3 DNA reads TGTGCCAGCAGGGACAGGGGGGATAATGAAAAACTGTTTTTT.

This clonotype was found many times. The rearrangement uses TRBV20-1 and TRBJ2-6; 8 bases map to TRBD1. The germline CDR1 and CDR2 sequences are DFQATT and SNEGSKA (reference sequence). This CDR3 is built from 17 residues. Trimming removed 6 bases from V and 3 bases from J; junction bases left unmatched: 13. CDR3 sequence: CSALDGRGTGGANVLTF. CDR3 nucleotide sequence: TGCAGTGCCTTGGACGGCAGGGGGACAGGTGGGGCCAACGTCCTGACTTTC.

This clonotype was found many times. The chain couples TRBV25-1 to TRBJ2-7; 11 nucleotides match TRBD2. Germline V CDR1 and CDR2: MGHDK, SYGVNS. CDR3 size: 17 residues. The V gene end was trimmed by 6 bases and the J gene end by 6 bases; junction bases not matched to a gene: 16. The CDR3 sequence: CASSPRWGSGGAGEQYF. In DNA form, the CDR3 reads TGTGCCAGCAGCCCCCGGTGGGGTAGCGGGGGGGCCGGCGAGCAGTACTTC.

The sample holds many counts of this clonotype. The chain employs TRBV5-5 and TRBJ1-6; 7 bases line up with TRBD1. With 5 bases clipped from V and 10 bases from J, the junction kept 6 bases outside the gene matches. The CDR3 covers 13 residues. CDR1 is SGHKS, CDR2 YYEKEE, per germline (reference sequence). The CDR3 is CASRETGYSPLHF. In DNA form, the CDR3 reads TGTGCCAGCAGGGAGACAGGGTACTCACCCCTCCACTTT.

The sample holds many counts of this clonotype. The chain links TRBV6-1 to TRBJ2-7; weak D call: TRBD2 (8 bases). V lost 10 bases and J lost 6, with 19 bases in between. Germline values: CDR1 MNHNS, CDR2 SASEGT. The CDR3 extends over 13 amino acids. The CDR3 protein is CATREGARPEQYF. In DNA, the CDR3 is TGTGCCACCCGGGAGGGGGCTCGTCCCGAGCAGTACTTC.

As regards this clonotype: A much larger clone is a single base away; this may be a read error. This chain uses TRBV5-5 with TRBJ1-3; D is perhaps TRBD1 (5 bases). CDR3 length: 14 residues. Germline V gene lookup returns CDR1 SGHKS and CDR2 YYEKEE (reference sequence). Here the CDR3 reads CASSQDRPGNTVYF. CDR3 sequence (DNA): TGTGCCAGCAGCCAAGACAGACCCGGAAACACCGTATATTTT.

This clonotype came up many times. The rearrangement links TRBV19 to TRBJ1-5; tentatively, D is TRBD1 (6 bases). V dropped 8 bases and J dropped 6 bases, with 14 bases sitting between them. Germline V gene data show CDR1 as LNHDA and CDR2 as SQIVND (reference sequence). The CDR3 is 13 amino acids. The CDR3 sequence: CASRGQGIQPQHF. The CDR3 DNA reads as TGTGCCAGTCGGGGGCAAGGGATTCAGCCCCAGCATTTT.

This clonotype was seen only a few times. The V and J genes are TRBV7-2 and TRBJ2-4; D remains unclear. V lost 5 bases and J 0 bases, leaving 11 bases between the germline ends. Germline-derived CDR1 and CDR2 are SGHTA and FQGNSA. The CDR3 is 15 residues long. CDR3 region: CASSPRPVAKNIQYF. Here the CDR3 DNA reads TGTGCCAGCAGCCCCCGTCCGGTAGCCAAAAACATTCAGTACTTC.

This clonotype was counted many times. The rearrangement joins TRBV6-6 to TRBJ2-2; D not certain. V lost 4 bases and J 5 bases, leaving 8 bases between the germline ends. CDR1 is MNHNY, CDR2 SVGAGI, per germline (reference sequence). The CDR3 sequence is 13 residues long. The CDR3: CASSLAATGELFF. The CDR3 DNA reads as TGTGCCAGCAGTTTGGCGGCGACCGGGGAGCTGTTTTTT.

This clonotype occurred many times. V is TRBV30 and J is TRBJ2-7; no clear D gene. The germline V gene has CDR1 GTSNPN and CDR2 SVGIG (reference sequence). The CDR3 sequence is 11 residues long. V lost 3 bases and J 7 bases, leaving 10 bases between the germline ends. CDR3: CAWSGSREQYF. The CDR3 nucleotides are TGTGCCTGGAGCGGCTCGCGGGAGCAGTACTTC. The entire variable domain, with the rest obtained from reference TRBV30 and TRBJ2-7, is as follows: SQTIHQWPATLVQPVGSPLSLECTVEGTSNPNLYWYRQAAGRGLQLLFYSVGIGQISSEVPQNLSASRPQDRQFILSSKKLLLSDSGFYLCAWSGSREQYFGPGTRLTVT.

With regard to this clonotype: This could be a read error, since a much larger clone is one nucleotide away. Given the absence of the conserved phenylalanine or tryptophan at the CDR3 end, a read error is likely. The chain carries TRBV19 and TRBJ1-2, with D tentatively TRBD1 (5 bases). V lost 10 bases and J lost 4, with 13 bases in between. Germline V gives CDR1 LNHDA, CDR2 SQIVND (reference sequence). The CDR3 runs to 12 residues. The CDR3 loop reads CATQTELYGYTL. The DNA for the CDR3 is TGTGCCACCCAGACAGAGCTCTATGGCTACACCCTC.

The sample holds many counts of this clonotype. The CDR3 bases are TGCGCCAGCAGAAAAACAGATACGCAGTATTTT. Protein product: CASRKTDTQYF. The V gene is TRBV5-1, the J gene TRBJ2-3; D is unclear. V lost 5 bases to trimming and J lost 3 bases, with 4 bases between them. Germline CDR1 is SGHRS and CDR2 is YFSETQ. The CDR3 contains 11 residues.

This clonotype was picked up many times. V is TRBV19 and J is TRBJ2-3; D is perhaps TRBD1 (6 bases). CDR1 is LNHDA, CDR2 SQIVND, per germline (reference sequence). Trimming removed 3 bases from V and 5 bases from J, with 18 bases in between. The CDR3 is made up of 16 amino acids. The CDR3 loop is CASSITGRGSQDTQYF. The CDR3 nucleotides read TGTGCCAGTAGTATTACAGGGAGAGGGTCTCAAGATACGCAGTATTTT.

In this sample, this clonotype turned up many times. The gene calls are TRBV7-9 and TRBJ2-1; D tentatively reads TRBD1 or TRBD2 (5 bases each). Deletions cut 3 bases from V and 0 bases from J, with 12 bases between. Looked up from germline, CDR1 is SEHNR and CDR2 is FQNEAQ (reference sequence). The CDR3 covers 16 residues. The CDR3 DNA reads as TGTGCCAGCAGCTTTAGCAGGGCGGGCTCCTACAATGAGCAGTTCTTC. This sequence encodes CASSFSRAGSYNEQFF. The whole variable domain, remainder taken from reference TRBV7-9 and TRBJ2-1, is DTGVSQNPRHKITKRGQNVTFRCDPISEHNRLYWYRQTLGQGPEFLTYFQNEAQLEKSRLLSDRFSAERPKGSFSTLEIQRTEQGDSAMYLCASSFSRAGSYNEQFFGPGTRLTVL.

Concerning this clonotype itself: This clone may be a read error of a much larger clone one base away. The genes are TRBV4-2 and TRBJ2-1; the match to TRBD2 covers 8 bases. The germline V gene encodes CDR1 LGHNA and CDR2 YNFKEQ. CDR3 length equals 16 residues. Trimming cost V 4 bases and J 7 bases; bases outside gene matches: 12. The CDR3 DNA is TGTGCCAGCAGCCCCCGCGGTAGCGGGAATAAGAATGAGCAGTTCTTC. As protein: CASSPRGSGNKNEQFF.

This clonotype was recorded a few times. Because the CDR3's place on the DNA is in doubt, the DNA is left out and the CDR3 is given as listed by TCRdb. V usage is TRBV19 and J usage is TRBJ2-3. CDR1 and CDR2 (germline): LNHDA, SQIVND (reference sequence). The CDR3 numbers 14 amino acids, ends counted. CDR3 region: CASSISVSTDTQYF.

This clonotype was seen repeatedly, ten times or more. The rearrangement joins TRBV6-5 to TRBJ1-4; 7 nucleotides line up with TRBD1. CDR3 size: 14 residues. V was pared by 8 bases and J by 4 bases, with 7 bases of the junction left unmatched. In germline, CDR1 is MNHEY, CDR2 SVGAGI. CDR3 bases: TGTGCCAGCCGACTGACAGGGAGTAATGAAAAACTGTTTTTT. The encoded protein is CASRLTGSNEKLFF.

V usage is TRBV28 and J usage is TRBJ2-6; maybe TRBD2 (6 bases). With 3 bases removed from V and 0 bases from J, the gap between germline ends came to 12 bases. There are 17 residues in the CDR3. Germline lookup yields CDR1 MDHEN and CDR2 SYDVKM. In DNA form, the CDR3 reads TGTGCCAGCAGTTTGGGGGGTCCCAGCTCTGGGGCCAACGTCCTGACTTTC. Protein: CASSLGGPSSGANVLTF. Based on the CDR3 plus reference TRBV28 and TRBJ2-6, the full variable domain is DVKVTQSSRYLVKRTGEKVFLECVQDMDHENMFWYRQDPGLGLRLIYFSYDVKMKEKGDIPEGYSVSREKKERFSLILESASTNQTSMYLCASSLGGPSSGANVLTFGAGSRLTVL.

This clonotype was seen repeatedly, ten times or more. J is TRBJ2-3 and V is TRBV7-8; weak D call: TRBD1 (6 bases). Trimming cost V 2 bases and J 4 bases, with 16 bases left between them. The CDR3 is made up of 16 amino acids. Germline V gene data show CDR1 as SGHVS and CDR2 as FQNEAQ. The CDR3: CASSLNVVQGPDTQYF. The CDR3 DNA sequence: TGTGCCAGCAGCTTAAACGTAGTACAGGGCCCAGATACGCAGTATTTT. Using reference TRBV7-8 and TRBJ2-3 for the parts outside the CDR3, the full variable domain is GAGVSQSPRYKVAKRGQDVALRCDPISGHVSLFWYQQALGQGPEFLTYFQNEAQLDKSGLPSDRFFAERPEGSVSTLKIQRTQQEDSAVYLCASSLNVVQGPDTQYFGPGTRLTVL.

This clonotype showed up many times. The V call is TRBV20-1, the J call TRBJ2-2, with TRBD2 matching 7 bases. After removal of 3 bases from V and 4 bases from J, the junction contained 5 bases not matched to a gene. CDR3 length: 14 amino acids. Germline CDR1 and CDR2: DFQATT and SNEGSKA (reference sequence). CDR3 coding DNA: TGCAGTGCTAGTAAACTAGCGAGCACCGGGGAGCTGTTTTTT. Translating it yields CSASKLASTGELFF.

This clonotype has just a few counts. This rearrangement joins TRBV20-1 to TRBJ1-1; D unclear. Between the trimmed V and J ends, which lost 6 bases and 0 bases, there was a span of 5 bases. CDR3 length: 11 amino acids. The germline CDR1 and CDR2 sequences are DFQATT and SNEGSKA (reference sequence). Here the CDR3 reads CSATMNTEAFF. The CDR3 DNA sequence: TGCAGTGCAACCATGAACACTGAAGCTTTCTTT.

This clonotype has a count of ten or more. The CDR3 sequence: CASKWEGGGELFF. CDR3 DNA sequence: TGTGCCAGCAAGTGGGAAGGGGGCGGGGAGCTGTTTTTT. The chain uses TRBV12-3 or TRBV12-4 and TRBJ2-2; D may be TRBD1 (6 bases). Deletions cut 7 bases from V and 7 bases from J, with 13 bases between. The length of the CDR3 is 13 residues.

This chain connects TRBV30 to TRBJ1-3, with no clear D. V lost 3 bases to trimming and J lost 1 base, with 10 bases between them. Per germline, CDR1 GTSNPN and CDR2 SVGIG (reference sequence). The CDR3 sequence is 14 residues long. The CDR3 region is CAWRRKDSGNTIYF. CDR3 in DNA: TGTGCCTGGAGGAGGAAGGATTCTGGAAACACCATATATTTT.